The T cell receptor (beta chain) under discussion was sequenced for a study of blood T cell repertoires in COVID-19. Study information: From T cells, B-cell-depleted T cells, or PBMCs came the material, which was cDNA or gDNA.

Method: immunoSEQ multiplex PCR; TCRdb's copy keeps in-frame clones and lacks some. The data hold 200,000 to 300,000 clones, with 84% observed a single time. Sequencing input: peripheral blood. The sequence derives from a man aged 45-65 years with acute or convalescent COVID-19.

The CDR3 nucleotides are TGTGCCAGCAGCCAAGAATACCTATACGCTGAAGCTTTCTTT. Its translation: CASSQEYLYAEAFF. V gene TRBV3-1 (or the pseudogene TRBV3-2) combines with J gene TRBJ1-1, with no clear D. In germline, CDR1 is LGHDT, CDR2 YNNKEL (reference sequence). Trimming took off 0 bases at V and 6 bases at J, with 11 bases between the two ends. This CDR3 is built from 14 residues.